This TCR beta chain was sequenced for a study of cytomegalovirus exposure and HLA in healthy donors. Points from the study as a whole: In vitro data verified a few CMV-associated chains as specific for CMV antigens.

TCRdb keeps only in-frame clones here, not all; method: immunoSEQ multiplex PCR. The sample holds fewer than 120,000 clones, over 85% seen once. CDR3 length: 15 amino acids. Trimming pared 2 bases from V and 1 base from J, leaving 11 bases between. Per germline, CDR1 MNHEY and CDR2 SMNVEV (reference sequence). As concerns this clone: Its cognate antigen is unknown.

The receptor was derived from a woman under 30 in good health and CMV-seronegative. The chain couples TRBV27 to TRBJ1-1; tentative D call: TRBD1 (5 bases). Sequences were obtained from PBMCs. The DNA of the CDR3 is TGTGCCAGCAGTTTAATCCCAGGGCGGAACACTGAAGCTTTCTTT. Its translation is CASSLIPGRNTEAFF.